The clone carrying this T cell receptor beta chain came up once. Its specificity is not known. CDR1 is SGHDT and CDR2 is YYEEEE in the germline V gene. The CDR3 is 18 residues long. Trimming took 0 bases from V and 8 from J, leaving 24 bases between them. The record originates from a study of cytomegalovirus exposure and HLA in healthy donors. The PCR used 60 Vbeta and 13 Jbeta primers. Method: immunoSEQ multiplex PCR; TCRdb's copy keeps in-frame clones and lacks some. The table shows under 200,000 clones, with around 82% occurring only once. Study-level points and caveats: Beyond CMV serostatus, there was no information to go on about immune exposure. Several of the most significant clusters appeared, in a later analysis, to be linked to common viral pathogens. Follow-up analysis later connected one missense variant in DCLRE1C with trimming of TCR beta V- and J-genes. TRBV6-2, TRBV6-3 and some other V segments were unresolvable in 87-base-pair reads.

The specimen sequenced was PBMCs. This chain links TRBV5-6 with TRBJ1-5; the D is unclear. The sequence came from a man aged 35 to 55 in good health and CMV-seronegative. The DNA for the CDR3 is TGTGCCAGCAGCTTGGATTTGGGCAGAGGGTCGCCGTCTGAGCCCCAGCATTTT. Translating gives CASSLDLGRGSPSEPQHF.